This T cell receptor (beta chain) emerged from a study of blood T cells in healthy people across ages. Study-level findings and limits: Aged donors had fewer naive CD4+ cells and lower diversity than long-lived donors. TCR beta diversity per million T cells fell roughly linearly with age.

The CDR3 loop spans 12 amino acids. The germline V gene encodes CDR1 SGHRS and CDR2 YFSETQ. Trimming cost V 2 bases and J 11 bases; bases outside gene matches: 6. Primed by a sample-barcoded 5' primer and a J-beta primer mix, a second PCR proceeded for roughly 6 to 12 cycles. Each cDNA molecule, via a template-switch adaptor with 12 random nucleotides, was tagged. Sequencing yielded, for each sample, at least 3 million paired-end reads carrying CDR3. Each CDR3 protein is one row after TCRdb ran MiXCR on the 5' RACE reads. Here the sample spans 910,000 or so distinct CDR3 sequences, roughly 51% being singletons. This clonotype was picked up a small number of times. Its antigen is not known.

The J gene is TRBJ2-5, the V gene TRBV5-1, with 7 bases lining up with TRBD2. This TCR was sampled from a woman aged 55-75 years in good health. The sample comprised blood. Here the CDR3 reads CASSFGAREQYF. CDR3 nucleotide sequence: TGCGCCAGCAGCTTTGGGGCGCGGGAGCAGTACTTC.